A selection of T cell receptor beta chains follows, all from one sample in a study of immune heterogeneity within non-small cell lung tumors. Via MiXCR, TCRdb re-called the multiplex PCR reads, giving one row per CDR3 protein. The data show under 15,000 distinct CDR3 sequences, under 30% seen once. What was sequenced was lung tumor tissue. These receptors were taken from a man in his forties or fifties with non-small cell lung cancer. CDR3s include the opening cysteine and the closing phenylalanine or tryptophan. A D gene is named only where the DNA matches it firmly. Not every row has a clone size; where given, it reads once, few, many or a size class.

J: TRBJ2-1
D: TRBD2
V: TRBV5-1
size: -
DNA: TGCGCCAGTGGGAGGGCCGACGAGCCACATCAGTTCTTC
CDR3: CASGRADEPHQFF

J: TRBJ1-4
D: TRBD1
V: TRBV5-1
size: many
DNA: TGCGCCAGCAGCGCTGGAACAGGGGTAGTTGAAAAACTGTTTTTT
CDR3: CASSAGTGVVEKLFF

J: TRBJ2-7
D: -
V: TRBV20-1
size: -
DNA: TGCAGTAATACTCGCGGGACAGTAAACTACGAGCAGTACTTC
CDR3: CSNTRGTVNYEQYF

J: TRBJ1-1
D: -
V: TRBV15
size: -
DNA: TGTGCCACCAGCATAAGTGGAGATACTGAATCTTTCTTT
CDR3: CATSISGDTESFF

J: TRBJ2-7
D: -
V: TRBV27
size: medium-sized
DNA: TGTGCCAGCATGGGGCGGCACGACCATTACGAGCAGTACTTC
CDR3: CASMGRHDHYEQYF

J: TRBJ2-5
D: TRBD1
V: TRBV28
size: many
DNA: TGTGCCAGCAGTTTGGGACAGTTCAAAGAGACCCAGTACTTC
CDR3: CASSLGQFKETQYF

J: TRBJ2-7
D: TRBD1
V: TRBV5-4
size: -
DNA: TGTGCCAGCAGCTTGGGGGGGACAGACCCGATTTACGAGCAGTACTTC
CDR3: CASSLGGTDPIYEQYF

J: TRBJ1-2
D: -
V: TRBV5-5
size: many
DNA: TGTGCCAGCAATCAGGGCCCTAACTATGGCTACACCTTC
CDR3: CASNQGPNYGYTF

J: TRBJ1-2
D: -
V: TRBV30
size: medium-sized
DNA: TGTGCCTGGAGTCAGGGAAACTATGGCTACACCTTC
CDR3: CAWSQGNYGYTF

J: TRBJ2-7
D: -
V: TRBV5-1
size: many
DNA: TGCGCCAGCAGCCGGGACCAGGGGTACGAGCAGTACTTC
CDR3: CASSRDQGYEQYF

J: TRBJ2-7
D: -
V: TRBV5-5
size: many
DNA: TGTGCCAGCAGCTTGCAACAGCCGGACGAGCAGTACTTC
CDR3: CASSLQQPDEQYF

J: TRBJ1-2
D: TRBD1
V: TRBV3-1
size: many
DNA: TGTGCCAGCAGCCAAGATCTCGGACAGGGAACTAACTATGGCTACACCTTC
CDR3: CASSQDLGQGTNYGYTF

J: TRBJ2-2
D: TRBD2
V: TRBV4-1
size: medium-sized
DNA: TGCGCCAGCAGCCAGTTCGAGGGAGGGAACGGGGAGCTGTTTTTT
CDR3: CASSQFEGGNGELFF

J: TRBJ1-3
D: TRBD1
V: TRBV19
size: few
DNA: TGTGCCAGTAGTATAGGGACAGGCTCTGGAAACACCATATATTTT
CDR3: CASSIGTGSGNTIYF

J: TRBJ1-1
D: -
V: TRBV12-3/TRBV12-4
size: medium-sized
DNA: TGTGCCAGCAGTTTAGAGGGGTCAACACTGAAGGTGGTCTTT
CDR3: CASSLEGSTLKVVF

J: TRBJ2-7
D: -
V: TRBV27
size: medium-sized
DNA: TGTGCCAGCAGCCGTCGGGTTTCGAGCTCCTACGAGCAGTACTTC
CDR3: CASSRRVSSSYEQYF

J: TRBJ2-3
D: TRBD2
V: TRBV4-1
size: many
DNA: TGCGCCAGCAGCCAACTAGCGGGGGGCATCACAGATACGCAGTATTTT
CDR3: CASSQLAGGITDTQYF

J: TRBJ2-4
D: TRBD2
V: TRBV4-1
size: -
DNA: TGCGCCAGCAGCCAAGAGGGTGCGGGGGTTGCCAAAAACATTCAGTACTTC
CDR3: CASSQEGAGVAKNIQYF

J: TRBJ1-1
D: -
V: TRBV14
size: few
DNA: TGTGCCAGCAGCCGTCGGAGTGGGGGGGACACTGAAGCTTTCTTT
CDR3: CASSRRSGGDTEAFF

J: TRBJ2-1
D: TRBD2
V: TRBV5-6
size: -
DNA: TGTGCCAGCAGCCCCGGACTAGCGGGAGTAAGTGAGCAGTTCTTC
CDR3: CASSPGLAGVSEQFF

J: TRBJ2-1
D: TRBD1
V: TRBV29-1
size: many
DNA: TGCAGCGTTAGGGACAGGGGCTCCTACAATGAGCAGTTCTTC
CDR3: CSVRDRGSYNEQFF

J: TRBJ2-1
D: TRBD2
V: TRBV12-3/TRBV12-4
size: medium-sized
DNA: TGTGCCAGCAGTTTAAGCGGGAGGGCATTGTACAATGAGCAGTTCTTC
CDR3: CASSLSGRALYNEQFF

J: TRBJ1-1
D: -
V: TRBV29-1
size: many
DNA: TGCAGCGTTGAAGGATTCAGGGTTGGCAATGAAGCTTTCTTT
CDR3: CSVEGFRVGNEAFF

J: TRBJ2-2
D: -
V: TRBV6-1
size: -
DNA: TGTGCCAGCAGTGAAGTATGGGCAGGAGCCACCGGGCAGCTGTTTTTT
CDR3: CASSEVWAGATGQLFF

J: TRBJ1-5
D: -
V: TRBV6-4
size: -
DNA: TGTGCCAGCAGTGACCCCCCGAGGGCAATAAATAAGCCCCAGCATTTT
CDR3: CASSDPPRAINKPQHF

J: TRBJ2-5
D: TRBD1
V: TRBV2
size: many
DNA: TGTGCCAGCAGCGTGACAGGGGAACAGACCCAGTACTTC
CDR3: CASSVTGEQTQYF

J: TRBJ2-5
D: -
V: TRBV10-3
size: -
DNA: TGTGCCATCAGTGGGCATGCTGACAGCCAACTCCAAGAGACCCAGTACTTC
CDR3: CAISGHADSQLQETQYF

J: TRBJ2-2
D: TRBD1
V: TRBV7-9
size: many
DNA: TGTGCCAGCAGCTGGACAGGGTCCACCGGGGAGCTGTTTTTT
CDR3: CASSWTGSTGELFF

J: TRBJ2-1
D: TRBD2
V: TRBV27
size: -
DNA: TGTGCCAGCAGTCTGTGGACTAGTCTCCACAATGAGCAGTTCTTC
CDR3: CASSLWTSLHNEQFF

J: TRBJ2-3
D: TRBD2
V: TRBV7-9
size: -
DNA: TGTGCCAGCAGCCTCCCCAGTAGCGGGAGAGATACGCAGTATTTT
CDR3: CASSLPSSGRDTQYF

J: TRBJ2-1
D: -
V: TRBV11-3
size: few
DNA: TGTGCCAGCAGCTTAGCCCGTAATGAGCAGTTCTTC
CDR3: CASSLARNEQFF

J: TRBJ2-1
D: -
V: TRBV9
size: medium-sized
DNA: TGTGCCAGCAGCGTATTAAGGTACGGGGATGAGCAGTTCTTC
CDR3: CASSVLRYGDEQFF

J: TRBJ1-4
D: -
V: TRBV10-2
size: few
DNA: TGCGCCAGCAGTGAGCAGGAGGGGGTGGGTGAAAAACTGTTTTTT
CDR3: CASSEQEGVGEKLFF

J: TRBJ1-4
D: TRBD1
V: TRBV6-1
size: many
DNA: TGTGCCAGCAGGTCGGGACAGGAGAATGAAAAACTGTTTTTT
CDR3: CASRSGQENEKLFF

J: TRBJ1-2
D: -
V: TRBV10-3
size: few
DNA: TGTGCCATCAGTGAGGAGGGCGACTATGGCTACATCTTC
CDR3: CAISEEGDYGYIF

J: TRBJ2-7
D: -
V: TRBV15
size: -
DNA: TGTGACACCAGCGAAACTTTGGGAGCGCTGGTCAAGCAGTACTTC
CDR3: CDTSETLGALVKQYF

J: TRBJ1-4
D: -
V: TRBV15
size: medium-sized
DNA: TGTGCCACCAGCATGGGAGCAGGTGAAAAACTGTTTTTT
CDR3: CATSMGAGEKLFF

J: TRBJ1-1
D: -
V: TRBV6-1
size: many
DNA: TGTGCCAGCATCAAACGGGCAGGGAACACTGAAGCTTTCTTT
CDR3: CASIKRAGNTEAFF

J: TRBJ2-3
D: -
V: TRBV19
size: -
DNA: TGTGCCAGTAGTAACACAGATACGCAGTATTTT
CDR3: CASSNTDTQYF

J: TRBJ1-6
D: -
V: TRBV7-2
size: many
DNA: TGTGCCAGCAGCTTACACAAGGTTGGGAATTCACCCCTCCACTTT
CDR3: CASSLHKVGNSPLHF

J: TRBJ1-5
D: TRBD1
V: TRBV9
size: many
DNA: TGTGCCAGCAGCTCCCGGGACAGGGGGCGATTGAGCAATCAGCCCCAGCATTTT
CDR3: CASSSRDRGRLSNQPQHF

J: TRBJ2-2
D: -
V: TRBV30
size: many
DNA: TGTGCCTGGAACGCGGCCGGGGAGCTGTTTTTT
CDR3: CAWNAAGELFF

J: TRBJ1-2
D: -
V: TRBV5-1
size: many
DNA: TGCGCCAGCAGCCAGGACTATGGCTACACCTTC
CDR3: CASSQDYGYTF

J: TRBJ2-3
D: -
V: TRBV6-5
size: many
DNA: TGTGCCAGCAGTTACAGGGCATCAGGGAGAAGAGATACGCAGTATTTT
CDR3: CASSYRASGRRDTQYF

J: TRBJ2-1
D: -
V: TRBV19
size: -
DNA: TGTGCCAGTAGTATGCGGGACAGTTCGTCCTACAATGAGCAGTTCTTC
CDR3: CASSMRDSSSYNEQFF

J: TRBJ2-4
D: -
V: TRBV6-1
size: -
DNA: TGTGCCAGCAGAACAACAGGGTCGGCCAAAAACATTCAGTACTTC
CDR3: CASRTTGSAKNIQYF

J: TRBJ2-5
D: -
V: TRBV10-1
size: many
DNA: TGCGCCAGCACGGCGAGACCTGGAGAGACCCAGTACTTC
CDR3: CASTARPGETQYF

J: TRBJ1-6
D: -
V: TRBV4-1
size: many
DNA: TGCGCCAGCAGCCAAGGGGGAACAGGGAATTCACCCCTCCACTTT
CDR3: CASSQGGTGNSPLHF

J: TRBJ2-7
D: -
V: TRBV20-1
size: many
DNA: TGCAGTGCTAGAGATGGACTGCGGGCCTACCGCTCCTACGAGCAGTACTTC
CDR3: CSARDGLRAYRSYEQYF

J: TRBJ1-1
D: TRBD1
V: TRBV6-1
size: medium-sized
DNA: TGTGCCAGCAGTGCCTTCTACAGGGGTCTGGGGAACACTGAAGCTTTCTTT
CDR3: CASSAFYRGLGNTEAFF

J: TRBJ2-7
D: TRBD1
V: TRBV20-1
size: medium-sized
DNA: TGCAGTGCTAGAGGACCGGGACAGGGGTTGTACGAGCAGTACTTC
CDR3: CSARGPGQGLYEQYF